The next 5 T cell receptor beta chains were all read from a single sample in a study of T cell changes during pregnancy in multiple sclerosis. TCRdb's copy holds only in-frame clones and misses some; the assay was immunoSEQ multiplex PCR. The sample consists of tens of thousands of clones, 93% of them appearing once. Sequenced material: peripheral blood, taken in the second trimester of pregnancy. These receptors originate from a female donor with multiple sclerosis, enrolled in a pregnancy study.

The chain uses TRBV9 and TRBJ2-2; 10 nucleotides align to TRBD1. Germline CDR1 SGDLS, CDR2 YYNGEE. The CDR3 length is 14 residues. J lost 6 bases, V lost 3 bases, and 2 bases had no gene match. The CDR3 DNA reads TGTGCCAGCAGCGGCGGACAGGGGGCCGGGGAGCTGTTTTTT. Translation gives CASSGGQGAGELFF.

V gene TRBV9 combines with J gene TRBJ1-4; 10 bases line up with TRBD1. The ends lost 3 bases at V and 11 bases at J; junction bases unmatched: 10. The CDR3 spans 15 residues. Germline loops: CDR1 SGDLS, CDR2 YYNGEE. The CDR3 loop is CASSGWTGGSEKLFF. CDR3 nucleotide sequence: TGTGCCAGCAGCGGTTGGACAGGGGGGAGTGAGAAACTGTTTTTT.

The chain has TRBV30 and TRBJ2-5, with 7 bases lining up with TRBD1. Germline V CDR1 and CDR2: GTSNPN, SVGIG (reference sequence). J gave up 3 bases and V 0 bases, and 4 bases lay outside the gene matches. The CDR3 extends over 14 amino acids. CDR3: CAWSVGTGEETQYF. CDR3 DNA: TGTGCCTGGAGTGTGGGAACAGGGGAAGAGACCCAGTACTTC.

The chain joins TRBV5-1 to TRBJ1-6; TRBD1 might be the D (5 bases). Trimming took off 4 bases at V and 7 bases at J, with 15 bases between the two ends. There are 15 residues in the CDR3. The germline CDR1 and CDR2 sequences are SGHRS and YFSETQ. In nucleotides, the CDR3 is TGCGCCAGCAGCGCCAGTCAGGGTCGCAATTCACCCCTCCACTTT. It is translated as CASSASQGRNSPLHF.

This clone was seen a single time. This chain joins TRBV9 and TRBJ1-5; no reliable D call. Trimming took off 4 bases at V and 5 bases at J, with 10 bases between the two ends. The CDR3 is 13 residues long. CDR1 SGDLS and CDR2 YYNGEE come from the germline V gene. CDR3 DNA sequence: TGTGCCAGCAGCAGTAGTCCATATCAGCCCCAGCATTTT. Translation gives CASSSSPYQPQHF. Full variable domain (missing parts from reference TRBV9 and TRBJ1-5): DSGVTQTPKHLITATGQRVTLRCSPRSGDLSVYWYQQSLDQGLQFLIQYYNGEERAKGNILERFSAQQFPDLHSELNLSSLELGDSALYFCASSSSPYQPQHFGDGTRLSIL.